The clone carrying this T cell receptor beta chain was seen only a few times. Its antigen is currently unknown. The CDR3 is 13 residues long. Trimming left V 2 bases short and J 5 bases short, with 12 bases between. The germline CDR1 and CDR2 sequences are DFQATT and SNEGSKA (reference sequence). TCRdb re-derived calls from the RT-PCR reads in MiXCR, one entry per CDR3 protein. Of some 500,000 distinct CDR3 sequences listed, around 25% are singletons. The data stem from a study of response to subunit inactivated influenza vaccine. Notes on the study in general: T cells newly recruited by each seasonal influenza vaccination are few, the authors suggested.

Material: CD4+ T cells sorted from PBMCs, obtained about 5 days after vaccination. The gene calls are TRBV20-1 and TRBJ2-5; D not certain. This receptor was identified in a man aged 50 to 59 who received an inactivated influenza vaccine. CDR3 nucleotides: TGCAGTGCTAGATTCACAATGGCGGAGACCCAGTACTTC. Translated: CSARFTMAETQYF.